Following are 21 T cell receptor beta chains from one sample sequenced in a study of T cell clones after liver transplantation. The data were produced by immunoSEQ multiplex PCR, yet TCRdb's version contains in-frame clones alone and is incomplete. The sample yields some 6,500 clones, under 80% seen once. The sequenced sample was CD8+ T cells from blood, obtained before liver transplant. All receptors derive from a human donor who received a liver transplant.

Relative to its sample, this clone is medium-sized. The CDR3 loop is CASSGPPGESVTDTQYF. CDR3 DNA: TGCGCCAGCAGTGGACCCCCGGGGGAGTCCGTCACAGATACGCAGTATTTT. V gene TRBV10-1 combines with J gene TRBJ2-3, with D tentatively TRBD2 (6 bases). Germline assignment: CDR1 WNHNN and CDR2 SYGVQD (reference sequence). V lost 4 bases to trimming and J lost 2 bases, with 19 bases between them. This CDR3 contains 17 residues.

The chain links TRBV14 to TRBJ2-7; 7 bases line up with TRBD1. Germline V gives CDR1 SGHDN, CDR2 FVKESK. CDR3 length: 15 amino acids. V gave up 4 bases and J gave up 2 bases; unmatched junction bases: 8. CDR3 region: CASSPIQGPAYEQYV. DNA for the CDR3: TGTGCCAGCAGCCCAATACAGGGGCCGGCCTACGAGCAGTACGTC.

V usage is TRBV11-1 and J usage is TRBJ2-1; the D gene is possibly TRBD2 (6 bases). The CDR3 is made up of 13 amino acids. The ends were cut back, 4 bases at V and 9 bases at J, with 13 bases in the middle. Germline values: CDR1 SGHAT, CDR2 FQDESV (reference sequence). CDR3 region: CASSSDHSGEQFF. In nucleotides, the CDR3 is TGTGCCAGCAGCTCAGACCATAGCGGTGAGCAGTTCTTC.

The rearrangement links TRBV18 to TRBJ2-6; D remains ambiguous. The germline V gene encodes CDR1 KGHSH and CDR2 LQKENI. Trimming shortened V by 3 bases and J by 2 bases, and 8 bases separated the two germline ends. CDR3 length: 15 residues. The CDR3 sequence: CASSPLVAGANVLTF. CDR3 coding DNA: TGTGCCAGCTCACCCCTTGTTGCTGGGGCCAACGTCCTGACTTTC.

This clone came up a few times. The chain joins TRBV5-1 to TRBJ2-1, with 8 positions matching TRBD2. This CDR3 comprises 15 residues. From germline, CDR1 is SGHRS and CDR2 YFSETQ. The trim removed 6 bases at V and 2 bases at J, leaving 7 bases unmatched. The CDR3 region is CASKFREGPYNEQFF. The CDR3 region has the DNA TGCGCCAGCAAGTTCCGGGAGGGCCCCTACAATGAGCAGTTCTTC.

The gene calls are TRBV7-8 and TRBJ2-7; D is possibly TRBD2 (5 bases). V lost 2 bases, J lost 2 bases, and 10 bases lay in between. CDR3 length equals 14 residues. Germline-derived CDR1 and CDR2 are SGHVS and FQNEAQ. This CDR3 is CASSLYGNPYEQYV. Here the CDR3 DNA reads TGTGCCAGCAGCTTATACGGGAACCCCTACGAGCAGTACGTC.

The CDR3 DNA follows: TGTGCCAGCAGCTTAGCCACAGGAGCCGGGGAGCTGTTTTTT. This encodes CASSLATGAGELFF. The V call is TRBV7-9, the J call TRBJ2-2; maybe TRBD1 (5 bases). The CDR3 runs 14 residues. V was trimmed by 0 bases and J by 6 bases, leaving 8 bases between them. Germline loops: CDR1 SEHNR, CDR2 FQNEAQ (reference sequence).

Here the CDR3 reads CASSGTSGYNEQFF. The CDR3, as DNA: TGTGCCAGCAGCGGGACTAGCGGATACAATGAGCAGTTCTTC. The chain has TRBV27 and TRBJ2-1, with TRBD2 matching 11 bases. The V segment lost 6 bases and the J segment 4 bases; nucleotides outside the gene matches: 2. The CDR3 runs to 14 residues. CDR1 and CDR2 from the germline V gene are MNHEY and SMNVEV (reference sequence).

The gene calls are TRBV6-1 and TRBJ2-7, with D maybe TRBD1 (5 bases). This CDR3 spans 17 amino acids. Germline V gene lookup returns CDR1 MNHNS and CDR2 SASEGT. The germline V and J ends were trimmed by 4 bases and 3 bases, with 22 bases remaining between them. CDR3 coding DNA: TGTGCCAGCAGTGGTTCCACGGGCGGCAGGGTGTACTACGAGCAGTACTTC. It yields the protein CASSGSTGGRVYYEQYF.

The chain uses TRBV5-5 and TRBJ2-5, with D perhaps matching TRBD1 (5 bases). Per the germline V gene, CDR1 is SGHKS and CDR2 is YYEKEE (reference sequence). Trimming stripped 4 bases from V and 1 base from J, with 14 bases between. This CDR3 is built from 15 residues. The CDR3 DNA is TGTGCCAGCAGCCTGGGGCAACGGCTCCAAGAGACCCAGTACTTC. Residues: CASSLGQRLQETQYF.

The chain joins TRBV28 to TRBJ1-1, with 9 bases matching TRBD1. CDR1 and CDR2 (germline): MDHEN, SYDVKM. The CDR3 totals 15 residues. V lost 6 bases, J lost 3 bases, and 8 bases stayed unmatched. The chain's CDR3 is CASSPGQGLDTEAFF. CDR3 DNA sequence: TGTGCCAGCAGCCCAGGACAGGGGCTCGACACTGAAGCTTTCTTT.

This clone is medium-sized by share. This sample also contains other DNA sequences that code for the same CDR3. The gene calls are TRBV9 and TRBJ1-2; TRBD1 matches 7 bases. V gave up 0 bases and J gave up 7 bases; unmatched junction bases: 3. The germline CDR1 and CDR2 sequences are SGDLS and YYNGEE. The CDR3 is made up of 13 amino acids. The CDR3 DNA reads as TGTGCCAGCAGCGTAGAGGGGGCTGGTGGCTACACCTTC. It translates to CASSVEGAGGYTF.

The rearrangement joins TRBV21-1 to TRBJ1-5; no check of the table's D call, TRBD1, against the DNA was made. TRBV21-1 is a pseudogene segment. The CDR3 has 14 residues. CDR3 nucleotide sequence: TGTGCCAGCAGCAAGCCCGAGACAGATCAGCCCCAGCATTTT. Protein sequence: CASSKPETDQPQHF.

The CDR3, as DNA: TGCAGCGTTAGGTGGGGAGGGACTGAAGCTTTCTTT. It translates to CSVRWGGTEAFF. This chain joins TRBV29-1 and TRBJ1-1; D is unresolved. Per the germline V gene, CDR1 is SQVTM and CDR2 is ANQGSEA. With 5 bases removed from V and 5 bases from J, the gap between germline ends came to 12 bases. This CDR3 has 12 amino acids.

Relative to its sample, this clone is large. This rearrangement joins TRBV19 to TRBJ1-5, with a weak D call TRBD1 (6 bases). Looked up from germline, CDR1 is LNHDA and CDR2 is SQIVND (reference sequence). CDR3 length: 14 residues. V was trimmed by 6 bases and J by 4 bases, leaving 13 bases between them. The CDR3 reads CASSHRGGNQPQHF. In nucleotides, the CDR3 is TGTGCCAGTAGCCATAGGGGGGGAAATCAGCCCCAGCATTTT. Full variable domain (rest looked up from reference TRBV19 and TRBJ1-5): DGGITQSPKYLFRKEGQNVTLSCEQNLNHDAMYWYRQDPGQGLRLIYYSQIVNDFQKGDIAEGYSVSREKKESFPLTVTSAQKNPTAFYLCASSHRGGNQPQHFGDGTRLSIL.

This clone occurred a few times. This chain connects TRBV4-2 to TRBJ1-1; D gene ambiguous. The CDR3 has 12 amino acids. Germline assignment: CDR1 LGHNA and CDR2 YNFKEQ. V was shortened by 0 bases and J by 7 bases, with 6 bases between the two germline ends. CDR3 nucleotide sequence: TGTGCCAGCAGCCAAGATGCGAGTGAAGCTTTCTTT. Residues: CASSQDASEAFF.

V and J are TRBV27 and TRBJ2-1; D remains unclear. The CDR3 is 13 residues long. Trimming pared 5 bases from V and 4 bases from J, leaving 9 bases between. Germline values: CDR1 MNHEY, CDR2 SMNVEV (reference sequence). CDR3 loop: CASSIRPYNEQFF. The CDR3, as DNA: TGTGCCAGCAGTATCCGGCCTTACAATGAGCAGTTCTTC.

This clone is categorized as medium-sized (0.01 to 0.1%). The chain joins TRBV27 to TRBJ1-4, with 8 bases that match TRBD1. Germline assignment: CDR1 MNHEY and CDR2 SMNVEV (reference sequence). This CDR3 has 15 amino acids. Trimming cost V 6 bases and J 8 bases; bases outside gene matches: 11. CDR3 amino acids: CASRPRQGTTEKLFF. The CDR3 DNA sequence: TGTGCCAGCAGGCCAAGACAGGGGACAACCGAAAAACTGTTTTTT. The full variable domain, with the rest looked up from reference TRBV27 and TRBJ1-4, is EAQVTQNPRYLITVTGKKLTVTCSQNMNHEYMSWYRQDPGLGLRQIYYSMNVEVTDKGDVPEGYKVSRKEKRNFPLILESPSPNQTSLYFCASRPRQGTTEKLFFGSGTQLSVL.

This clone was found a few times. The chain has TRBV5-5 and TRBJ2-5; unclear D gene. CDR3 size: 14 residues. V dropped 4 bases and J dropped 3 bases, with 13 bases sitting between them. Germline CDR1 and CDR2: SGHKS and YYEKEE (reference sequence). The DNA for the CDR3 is TGTGCCAGCAGCCGTCACACATGGGAAGAGACCCAGTACTTC. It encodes CASSRHTWEETQYF.

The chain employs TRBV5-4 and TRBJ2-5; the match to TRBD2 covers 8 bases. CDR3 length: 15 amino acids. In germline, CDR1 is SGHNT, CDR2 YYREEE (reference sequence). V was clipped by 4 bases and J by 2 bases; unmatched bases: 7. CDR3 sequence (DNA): TGTGCCAGCAGCCTGCCTGGGACTAGACAAGAGACCCAGTACTTC. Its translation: CASSLPGTRQETQYF.

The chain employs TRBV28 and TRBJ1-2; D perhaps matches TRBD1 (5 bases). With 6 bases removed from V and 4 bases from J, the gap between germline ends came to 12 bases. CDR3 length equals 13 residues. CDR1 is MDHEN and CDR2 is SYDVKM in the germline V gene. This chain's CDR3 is CASSDRGVYGYTF. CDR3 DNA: TGTGCCAGCAGCGATCGGGGGGTCTATGGCTACACCTTC.